The rows below give T cell receptor beta chains drawn from one sample of a study of tumor-infiltrating lymphocytes in primary liver carcinoma. One entry per CDR3 protein results from TCRdb running MiXCR on the multiplex PCR reads. Here the sample spans around 190,000 distinct CDR3 sequences, about 82% being singletons. Specimen: tumor tissue from primary liver carcinoma. The origin of the receptors is a man aged 35-49 years with primary liver carcinoma and hepatitis B virus infection. Each CDR3 is given with its conserved first and last residue. A clone size is listed for some rows: how often the clone was seen (once, few, many), or a class if it is expanded.

abundance	v_gene	j_gene	CDR3aa
NA	TRBV4-3	TRBJ2-1	CAVSLDRGGNEQFF
NA	TRBV29-1	TRBJ2-1	CSVESGPLAGRSYNEQFF
NA	TRBV29-1	TRBJ1-2	CSVGTNRNQVVNYGYTF
NA	TRBV4-1	TRBJ2-2	CASSQLTLSGELSF
NA	TRBV29-1	TRBJ2-7	CSVRGQNAYEQYF
NA	TRBV29-1	TRBJ2-7	CSVPDRVNQVEQYF
few	TRBV30	TRBJ2-1	CVWSRPGSESYNEQFF
NA	TRBV7-8	TRBJ2-6	CTSSLDGKGAGANVLTF
NA	TRBV5-6	TRBJ1-6	CTSSFSGQGKHF
many	TRBV29-1	TRBJ1-5	CSVTSGGGQPQHF
NA	TRBV29-1	TRBJ2-4	CSVIDGRGTRYF
many	TRBV4-1	TRBJ2-7	CASSLDRTSYEQYF
NA	TRBV6-2/TRBV6-3	TRBJ2-1	CACVSGLAEDYNEQFF
NA	TRBV20-1	TRBJ2-1	CSARRLVNEQFF
NA	TRBV5-5	TRBJ2-7	CASSLVIGAGLREQYF
NA	TRBV11-1	TRBJ2-4	CASGFPGSSGTKNIQFF
NA	TRBV6-2/TRBV6-3	TRBJ1-1	CASSYPRVTPMAFF
NA	TRBV29-1	TRBJ2-3	CSVSPPSGVDTQYF
NA	TRBV4-1	TRBJ2-7	CTTSKGDGNHEQYF
NA	TRBV11-2	TRBJ2-6	CASSMGGDRGISLSGANLLAF
NA	TRBV5-1	TRBJ2-5	CASSLAGTRGGTQYF
NA	TRBV29-1	TRBJ1-4	CRVLDEKLFF
NA	TRBV11-2	TRBJ2-1	CDSSLVGLSSSYNEQFF
NA	TRBV12-3/TRBV12-4	TRBJ1-1	CASSSRDTEAFF
NA	TRBV11-2	TRBJ2-7	CARSSNRNYYEQYF
NA	TRBV6-6	TRBJ1-2	CARSRGMGFQYGYTF
NA	TRBV4-2	TRBJ2-7	CASSQCTGPQYEQYF
many	TRBV30	TRBJ2-1	CAWSGVTGGRDNEQFF
NA	TRBV12-3/TRBV12-4	TRBJ1-1	CATSLDSPAQWMNTEAFF
NA	TRBV6-2/TRBV6-3	TRBJ1-1	CVSSYSGQRTEAFF
NA	TRBV29-1	TRBJ2-5	CSFEGQGRETQYF
NA	TRBV5-4	TRBJ2-7	CANSLGPGTGSYEQYF
NA	TRBV29-1	TRBJ2-5	CSAQGAKVETQYF